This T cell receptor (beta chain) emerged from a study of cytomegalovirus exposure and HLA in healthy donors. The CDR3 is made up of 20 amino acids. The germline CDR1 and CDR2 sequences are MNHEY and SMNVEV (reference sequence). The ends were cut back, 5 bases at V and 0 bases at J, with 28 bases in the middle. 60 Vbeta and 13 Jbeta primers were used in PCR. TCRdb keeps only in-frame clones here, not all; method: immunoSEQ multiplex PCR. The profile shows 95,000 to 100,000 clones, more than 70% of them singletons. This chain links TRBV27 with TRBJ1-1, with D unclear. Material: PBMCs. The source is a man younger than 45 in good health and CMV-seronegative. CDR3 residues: CASSPRLIAPQNQMNTEAFF. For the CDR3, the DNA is TGTGCCAGCAGTCCCCGTCTAATAGCCCCACAAAACCAGATGAACACTGAAGCTTTCTTT.